The 9 T cell receptor beta chains below come from one sample, sequenced in a study of monozygotic twins with inflammatory bowel disease. From its re-call of the 5' RACE reads, TCRdb lists each CDR3 protein once, without DNA. This listing includes approximately 120,000 distinct CDR3 sequences. Source material: blood. The receptors stem from a human donor with ulcerative colitis or Crohn's disease, or a healthy co-twin of an affected twin (not recorded which).

V usage is TRBV27 and J usage is TRBJ1-2; TCRdb proposes TRBD1, but this gene call is untestable without DNA. CDR3 length equals 13 residues. The germline CDR1 and CDR2 sequences are MNHEY and SMNVEV (reference sequence). The chain's CDR3 is CASSRQGAFGYTF.

This rearrangement joins TRBV14 to TRBJ2-7. Germline loops: CDR1 SGHDN, CDR2 FVKESK. This CDR3 spans 12 amino acids. This chain's CDR3 is CASSHRSYEQYF. The complete variable domain, with remaining parts taken from reference TRBV14 and TRBJ2-7, reads EAGVTQFPSHSVIEKGQTVTLRCDPISGHDNLYWYRRVMGKEIKFLLHFVKESKQDESGMPNNRFLAERTGGTYSTLKVQPAELEDSGVYFCASSHRSYEQYFGPGTRLTVT.

This chain links TRBV5-5 with TRBJ1-5; TCRdb outputs TRBD1, but without DNA this stays unchecked. Germline V gene sequence: CDR1 SGHKS, CDR2 YYEKEE (reference sequence). The CDR3 has 14 amino acids. The CDR3 spells CASSFRGRDQPQHF.

The chain couples TRBV5-6 to TRBJ1-6; no DNA is available, so the TRBD1 call from TCRdb remains unchecked. The V gene's germline CDR1 is SGHDT and CDR2 YYEEEE. This CDR3 comprises 13 residues. The CDR3 reads CASLDRGNSPLHF.

The rearrangement uses TRBV20-1 and TRBJ1-1; the TRBD1 assignment by TCRdb is unverifiable without DNA. There are 14 residues in the CDR3. Germline V gene lookup returns CDR1 DFQATT and CDR2 SNEGSKA (reference sequence). This CDR3 is CSAPREGAETEAFF.

The gene calls are TRBV27 and TRBJ1-1; the TCRdb call, TRBD1, lacks DNA for checking. The CDR3 runs 18 residues. CDR1 MNHEY and CDR2 SMNVEV come from the germline V gene (reference sequence). The CDR3 spells CASSFLRPEGAEGTEAFF.

The chain links TRBV7-9 to TRBJ2-3; TCRdb's D call, TRBD1, is unchecked because there is no DNA. Germline lookup yields CDR1 SEHNR and CDR2 FQNEAQ (reference sequence). CDR3 length: 16 amino acids. The CDR3 loop is CASSPNRDRGSDTQYF.

The chain couples TRBV27 to TRBJ1-5; TCRdb reports TRBD1, a call that lacks DNA to check it against. Germline CDR1 reads MNHEY; CDR2 reads SMNVEV (reference sequence). The CDR3 contains 14 residues. CDR3 in amino acids: CASSAGQGHQPQHF.

This sequence joins TRBV20-1 and TRBJ2-7; TCRdb outputs TRBD1, but without DNA this stays unchecked. The V gene's germline CDR1 is DFQATT and CDR2 SNEGSKA (reference sequence). CDR3 length equals 13 residues. Here the CDR3 reads CSARGAPSYEQYF.